The rows below give T cell receptor beta chains drawn from one sample of a study of human T cells and chemical hapten exposure. One entry per CDR3 protein results from TCRdb running MiXCR on the RACE reads. The sample lists 71,000 or so distinct CDR3 sequences; around 9.5% were seen once. The starting material was whole blood, obtained in connection with sensitization to the hapten diphenylcyclopropenone (DPC). Receptors were obtained from a woman between 40 and 55 years old with alopecia areata. Some clones in this sample may be carry-over from other donors' samples. Each CDR3 is given with its conserved first and last residue. Each record gives: clone size, J gene, V gene, D gene, CDR3 DNA, CDR3 protein. A D gene is named only where the DNA matches it firmly. Only some rows state a clone size, as once, few, many or a class for expanded clones.

many TRBJ1-2 TRBV7-9 . TGTGCCAGCAGCTTCGACGGGGGCTACTATGGCTACACCTTC CASSFDGGYYGYTF
. TRBJ2-3 TRBV10-3 . TGTGCCATCAGTGAGACCCAGAGCCCGGATACGCAGTATTTT CAISETQSPDTQYF
few TRBJ2-5 TRBV11-2 TRBD1 TGTGCCAGCAGCCAATGGGTTTCGGGACAGGGATTTGGAGAGACCCAGTACTTC CASSQWVSGQGFGETQYF
many TRBJ1-5 TRBV7-9 TRBD1 TGTGCCAGCAGCCAGGGGGACAGTAATCAGCCCCAGCATTTT CASSQGDSNQPQHF
. TRBJ1-2 TRBV10-3 . TGTGCCGTCGGTGAGGGTAGTGGCTATGGCTACACCTTC CAVGEGSGYGYTF
few TRBJ2-2 TRBV2 . TGTGCCATCGCGGTCCAGGCCGCCTACTCCCCCACCGGGGAGCTGTTTTTT CAIAVQAAYSPTGELFF
many TRBJ1-1 TRBV7-2 TRBD1 TGTGCCAGCAGCCCACAGGGGAGGAGGACTGAAGCTTTCTTT CASSPQGRRTEAFF
. TRBJ1-2 TRBV28 . TGTGCCAGCAGTTTAATAGCCTCAGGGGACCTCAACTATGGCTACACCTTC CASSLIASGDLNYGYTF
many TRBJ2-1 TRBV6-1 . TGTGCCAGTATGGGGACGGTATACAATGAGCAGTTCTTC CASMGTVYNEQFF
many TRBJ1-4 TRBV2 . TGTGCCAGCAGTGATCCGGGGAGGGAAAATGAAAAACTGTTTTTT CASSDPGRENEKLFF
many TRBJ1-1 TRBV27 TRBD1 TGTGCCAGCAGCCGGGACAGGGTGAACACTGAAGCTTTCTTT CASSRDRVNTEAFF
many TRBJ2-7 TRBV5-1 . TGCGCCAGCAGCCTTACAGGGTCCTACGAGCAGTACTTC CASSLTGSYEQYF
many TRBJ1-1 TRBV11-1 TRBD1 TGTGCCAGCAGCAAGGGACAGGGTATCACTGAAGCTTTCTTT CASSKGQGITEAFF
many TRBJ1-6 TRBV6-2/TRBV6-3 . TGTGCCAGCGGTCGGGGCGAAGGAATATCTGGCTCACCCCTCCACTTT CASGRGEGISGSPLHF
few TRBJ2-7 TRBV10-1 TRBD2 TGCGCCAGCAGCCGGACTAGCGGGGAATACGAGCAGTACTTC CASSRTSGEYEQYF
many TRBJ1-4 TRBV3-1 TRBD1 TGTGCCAGCAGCACTCGGACAGGAGGGGAAAAACTGTTTTTT CASSTRTGGEKLFF
few TRBJ1-5 TRBV7-7 . TGTGCCAGCAGCTATACCGGGCCTTCGGGCGGGATACTGAGGCCCCTGTCGAATCAGCCCCAGCATTTT CASSYTGPSGGILRPLSNQPQHF
many TRBJ1-2 TRBV20-1 . TGCAGTGCTAGCTTCGGGGGGGATGGCTACACCTTC CSASFGGDGYTF
many TRBJ2-3 TRBV19 TRBD2 TGTGCCAGTAGTATAGAACTAGCGGGGGGAGGAACAGATACGCAGTATTTT CASSIELAGGGTDTQYF
many TRBJ2-1 TRBV18 . TGTGCCAGCTCCCCGTCTTTATTTAACAATGAGCAGTTCTTC CASSPSLFNNEQFF
many TRBJ1-1 TRBV29-1 . TGCAGCGTGGCGGGGTTCGGCACTGAAGCTTTCTTT CSVAGFGTEAFF
many TRBJ2-6 TRBV4-2 . TGTGCCAGCAGCCAAATAGTGACTAGTAGTGGGGCCAACGTCCTGACTTTC CASSQIVTSSGANVLTF
few TRBJ1-2 TRBV30 TRBD1 TGTGCCTGGAGTATAGACAGGGCGTCAAACTATGGCTACACCTTC CAWSIDRASNYGYTF